A single sample is the source of the 14 T cell receptor beta chains below, sequenced in a study of blood T cell repertoires in COVID-19. The protocol was immunoSEQ multiplex PCR, while the TCRdb copy is restricted to in-frame clones and leaves out a portion. The sample lists 150,000 or so clones, around 83% seen once, with around 3.1% in the top ten. Sequenced: peripheral blood. These receptors originate from a woman over 75 with acute or convalescent COVID-19.

The rearrangement uses TRBV2 and TRBJ1-2; TRBD1 aligns across 7 bases. Germline CDR1 SNHLY, CDR2 FYNNEI. J lost 0 bases, V lost 7 bases, and 8 bases had no gene match. The CDR3 has 15 residues. The CDR3 nucleotides read TGTGCCAGCACCCCCTGGACAGGCGCTAACTATGGCTACACCTTC. Amino acids: CASTPWTGANYGYTF.

This clone was seen a handful of times. The rearrangement joins TRBV6-5 to TRBJ1-5; a possible D gene is TRBD1 (6 bases). V was cut by 8 bases and J by 6 bases, with 17 bases left in between. There are 14 residues in the CDR3. Germline lookup yields CDR1 MNHEY and CDR2 SVGAGI. Here the CDR3 reads CASGSGQWGQPQHF. The CDR3 bases are TGTGCCAGCGGATCGGGACAATGGGGTCAGCCCCAGCATTTT.

This sequence joins TRBV5-1 and TRBJ1-5; TRBD1 aligns across 7 bases. Germline V gene sequence: CDR1 SGHRS, CDR2 YFSETQ. The V and J ends lost 3 bases and 0 bases, in that order; junction bases with no gene match: 3. The CDR3 is 15 amino acids. CDR3 region: CASSYQGDSNQPQHF. The CDR3 DNA follows: TGCGCCAGCAGCTACCAGGGGGATAGCAATCAGCCCCAGCATTTT. The variable domain in full, with the rest retrieved from reference TRBV5-1 and TRBJ1-5, is KAGVTQTPRYLIKTRGQQVTLSCSPISGHRSVSWYQQTPGQGLQFLFEYFSETQRNKGNFPGRFSGRQFSNSRSEMNVSTLELGDSALYLCASSYQGDSNQPQHFGDGTRLSIL.

This clone was found once. The V call is TRBV2, the J call TRBJ1-1, with 8 bases that match TRBD1. Germline assignment: CDR1 SNHLY and CDR2 FYNNEI. V dropped 8 bases and J dropped 1; count of bases not matched to a gene: 6. This CDR3 has 14 residues. The DNA of the CDR3 is TGTGCCAGCGGACAGGGCGAGGGGAACACTGAAGCTTTCTTT. Translating it yields CASGQGEGNTEAFF.

This clone has just a few counts. The chain carries TRBV7-9 and TRBJ1-1; D unresolved. Germline-derived CDR1 and CDR2 are SEHNR and FQNEAQ (reference sequence). This CDR3 has 15 amino acids. The V end lost 6 bases, the J end lost 0 bases, and 14 bases lay between the germline ends. The CDR3 DNA reads as TGTGCCAGCAGACCGAAACAGATCATGAACACTGAAGCTTTCTTT. This sequence encodes CASRPKQIMNTEAFF.

This clone was observed once. This chain joins TRBV29-1 and TRBJ2-5, with a tentative D call TRBD2 (5 bases). Trimming left V 3 bases short and J 2 bases short, with 10 bases between. Germline V gene sequence: CDR1 SQVTM, CDR2 ANQGSEA. CDR3 length equals 13 residues. The CDR3 spells CSVETRGQETQYF. Here the CDR3 DNA reads TGCAGCGTTGAGACCCGGGGTCAAGAGACCCAGTACTTC.

The chain employs TRBV7-9 and TRBJ1-5, with TRBD1 identical over 10 bases. CDR1 is SEHNR and CDR2 is FQNEAQ in the germline V gene (reference sequence). V dropped 5 bases and J dropped 3; count of bases not matched to a gene: 7. The CDR3 length is 16 residues. Written as DNA, the CDR3 is TGTGCCAGCAGCAAGGGGGACAGGGGCCCCAATCAGCCCCAGCATTTT. Protein sequence: CASSKGDRGPNQPQHF.

The chain has TRBV11-1 and TRBJ2-7, with D perhaps TRBD1 (5 bases). This CDR3 comprises 14 residues. V dropped 6 bases and J dropped 5 bases, with 17 bases sitting between them. The germline V gene encodes CDR1 SGHAT and CDR2 FQDESV (reference sequence). The chain's CDR3 is CASRFHAQAHEQYF. The CDR3 DNA sequence: TGTGCCAGCAGATTCCATGCACAGGCCCACGAGCAGTACTTC.

The chain joins TRBV24-1 to TRBJ2-3, with D possibly TRBD1 on 6 matching bases. This CDR3 comprises 13 residues. Germline V CDR1 and CDR2: KGHDR, SFDVKD. The V gene lost 5 bases and the J gene lost 6 bases, with 11 bases spanning the gap. CDR3 nucleotides: TGTGCCACCAGTGTGGGGGCATCCGATACGCAGTATTTT. Its translation is CATSVGASDTQYF.

This chain connects TRBV10-3 to TRBJ2-5; 10 positions match TRBD2. Germline CDR1 and CDR2: ENHRY and SYGVKD. Germline trimming cut 11 bases from V and 4 bases from J; bases unmatched to any gene: 10. The CDR3 is made up of 14 amino acids. The DNA of the CDR3 is TGTGCCTCCCGGTCTAGCGGGGGCCTAGAGACCCAGTACTTC. This codes for CASRSSGGLETQYF.

The genes are TRBV5-5 and TRBJ1-1; D is undetermined. Germline CDR1 and CDR2: SGHKS and YYEKEE (reference sequence). CDR3 length: 13 amino acids. The V end lost 0 bases, the J end lost 4 bases, and 7 bases lay between the germline ends. CDR3 residues: CASSLGGGTEAFF. In DNA, the CDR3 is TGTGCCAGCAGCTTGGGAGGTGGCACTGAAGCTTTCTTT. Full variable domain (remainder filled in from reference TRBV5-5 and TRBJ1-1): DAGVTQSPTHLIKTRGQQVTLRCSPISGHKSVSWYQQVLGQGPQFIFQYYEKEERGRGNFPDRFSARQFPNYSSELNVNALLLGDSALYLCASSLGGGTEAFFGQGTRLTVV.

The chain couples TRBV2 to TRBJ1-2; 12 positions agree with TRBD1. Trimming took 6 bases from V and 4 from J; bases not matched to a gene: 12. Germline CDR1 SNHLY, CDR2 FYNNEI. The CDR3 covers 17 residues. The CDR3 nucleotides read TGTGCCAGCAGGAGAAGCCCGGGACAGGGGGCCAGCTATGGCTACACCTTC. This encodes CASRRSPGQGASYGYTF.

V usage is TRBV6-2 or TRBV6-3 and J usage is TRBJ2-7, with TRBD1 matching over 10 bases. Germline V lookup: CDR1 MNHEY, CDR2 SVGEGT. J was trimmed by 4 bases and V by 2 bases; bases with no gene match: 5. There are 15 residues in the CDR3. CDR3 residues: CASSYPTGGKYEQYF. The CDR3 DNA follows: TGTGCCAGCAGTTACCCGACAGGGGGCAAATACGAGCAGTACTTC.

This rearrangement joins TRBV2 to TRBJ1-2; D might be TRBD1 (6 bases). The germline V and J ends were trimmed by 11 bases and 8 bases, with 21 bases remaining between them. The CDR3 totals 13 residues. Per the germline V gene, CDR1 is SNHLY and CDR2 is FYNNEI. The CDR3 loop is CAGVEQGRIGYTF. The CDR3 DNA reads as TGTGCCGGGGTAGAGCAGGGGCGCATCGGCTACACCTTC.